Following are 20 T cell receptor beta chains from one sample sequenced in a study of shared clonotypes between healthy human individuals. Assay: immunoSEQ multiplex PCR; the TCRdb copy retains only in-frame clones and omits some. The data contain about 870,000 clones, 92% of them singletons. Naive CD8 cells lacked CD45RO, underwent positive selection for CCR7 and left out terminally differentiated effector memory CD45RA+ cells. The sequenced sample consisted of naive CD8+ T cells sorted from blood. The source of these receptors is a man aged 25 to 40 in good health.

This chain joins TRBV27 and TRBJ2-3; D is uncertain. Germline V lookup: CDR1 MNHEY, CDR2 SMNVEV (reference sequence). CDR3 size: 11 residues. V lost 5 bases, J lost 4 bases, and 4 bases lay in between. CDR3 region: CASSRSDTQYF. CDR3 DNA: TGTGCCAGCAGTCGGTCAGATACGCAGTATTTT.

The chain carries TRBV9 and TRBJ1-1; TRBD1 matches 7 bases. CDR3 length: 15 amino acids. The germline V gene has CDR1 SGDLS and CDR2 YYNGEE. The V segment lost 2 bases and the J segment 1 base; nucleotides outside the gene matches: 5. In nucleotides, the CDR3 is TGTGCCAGCAGCGTCGACAGGGATGAGAACACTGAAGCTTTCTTT. Translating it yields CASSVDRDENTEAFF.

This rearrangement joins TRBV7-8 to TRBJ2-7; TRBD2 is a possible D gene (5 bases). CDR3 size: 16 residues. V was clipped by 5 bases and J by 4 bases, with 21 bases between them. In germline, CDR1 is SGHVS, CDR2 FQNEAQ. The CDR3 DNA is TGTGCCAGCAGCCGGGATGACATCTCGGAGTCTTACGAGCAGTACTTC. This codes for CASSRDDISESYEQYF.

CDR3: CASSVSQGRLGEQYF. The CDR3 nucleotides read TGCGCCAGCAGCGTATCACAGGGCCGGTTGGGCGAGCAGTACTTC. The gene calls are TRBV5-1 and TRBJ2-7; tentative D call: TRBD1 (6 bases). V gave up 4 bases and J gave up 6 bases, with 20 bases separating them. The CDR3 is made up of 15 amino acids. Germline V CDR1 and CDR2: SGHRS, YFSETQ. The full variable domain, completed using reference TRBV5-1 and TRBJ2-7, is KAGVTQTPRYLIKTRGQQVTLSCSPISGHRSVSWYQQTPGQGLQFLFEYFSETQRNKGNFPGRFSGRQFSNSRSEMNVSTLELGDSALYLCASSVSQGRLGEQYFGPGTRLTVT.

The chain joins TRBV5-1 to TRBJ2-1, with 13 bases identical to TRBD2. Germline V gives CDR1 SGHRS, CDR2 YFSETQ. J gave up 8 bases and V 5 bases, and 7 bases lay outside the gene matches. The CDR3 runs to 15 residues. CDR3 bases: TGCGCCAGCAGTCAAGTCGGGACTAGCGGGGATGAGCAGTTCTTC. This gives the protein CASSQVGTSGDEQFF.

V and J are TRBV7-3 and TRBJ2-2; 7 nucleotides align to TRBD1. CDR3 size: 16 residues. V lost 6 bases, J lost 0 bases, and 7 bases stayed unmatched. The germline V gene has CDR1 SGHTA and CDR2 FQGTGA. The CDR3 reads CASRNHGTANTGELFF. As DNA, the CDR3 is TGTGCCAGCAGGAATCATGGGACAGCGAACACCGGGGAGCTGTTTTTT.

The rearrangement uses TRBV4-1 and TRBJ2-1; 13 bases align to TRBD2. The CDR3 is 16 amino acids. Germline CDR1 and CDR2: MGHRA and YSYEKL. V lost 3 bases to trimming and J lost 15 bases; unmatched junction nucleotides: 14. The CDR3 loop reads CASSQYSGTSGNRPFF. The CDR3 nucleotides are TGCGCCAGCAGCCAGTACTCCGGGACTAGCGGGAATCGTCCGTTCTTC.

The chain is built from TRBV6-1 and TRBJ2-7; 9 positions match TRBD1. This CDR3 spans 15 amino acids. Germline V gives CDR1 MNHNS, CDR2 SASEGT. V lost 5 bases, J lost 3 bases, and 8 bases stayed unmatched. CDR3 protein: CASSSDRGYSYEQYF. The CDR3, as DNA: TGTGCCAGCAGTTCCGACAGGGGGTATAGCTACGAGCAGTACTTC.

The chain has TRBV19 and TRBJ2-2, with 13 nucleotides matching TRBD2. The germline CDR1 and CDR2 sequences are LNHDA and SQIVND (reference sequence). V dropped 5 bases and J dropped 3; count of bases not matched to a gene: 6. This CDR3 region has 17 residues. The CDR3 protein is CASSLRTSGRYTGELFF. CDR3 bases: TGTGCCAGTAGTCTCCGGACTAGCGGGAGATACACCGGGGAGCTGTTTTTT.

There are a few counts of this clone. The chain links TRBV7-9 to TRBJ2-7; TRBD1 might be the D (5 bases). The V end was cut by 3 bases, the J end by 4 bases, with 19 bases between. The CDR3 covers 16 residues. The germline V gene encodes CDR1 SEHNR and CDR2 FQNEAQ (reference sequence). CDR3 bases: TGTGCCAGCAGCTTTCCCCGTGGCGGACACATATACGAGCAGTACTTC. The encoded protein is CASSFPRGGHIYEQYF.

This chain links TRBV14 with TRBJ2-7; D is perhaps TRBD1 (6 bases). Germline V CDR1 and CDR2: SGHDN, FVKESK. The CDR3 length is 15 residues. The V end was cut by 4 bases, the J end by 5 bases, with 18 bases between. DNA for the CDR3: TGTGCCAGCAGCCGAGACACAGGGTCGCAGAACGAGCAGTACTTC. It codes for CASSRDTGSQNEQYF. Variable domain in full (rest from reference TRBV14 and TRBJ2-7): EAGVTQFPSHSVIEKGQTVTLRCDPISGHDNLYWYRRVMGKEIKFLLHFVKESKQDESGMPNNRFLAERTGGTYSTLKVQPAELEDSGVYFCASSRDTGSQNEQYFGPGTRLTVT.

This chain uses TRBV10-2 with TRBJ2-1; 14 nucleotides line up with TRBD2. The germline CDR1 and CDR2 sequences are WSHSY and SAAADI. Trimming removed 8 bases from V and 9 bases from J; junction bases left unmatched: 6. This CDR3 has 14 residues. The CDR3 reads CASGGGLAGVEQFF. As DNA, the CDR3 is TGCGCCAGCGGGGGGGGACTAGCGGGAGTTGAGCAGTTCTTC.

This sequence joins TRBV27 and TRBJ2-3; 10 bases line up with TRBD2. The CDR3 has 16 amino acids. J was trimmed by 1 base and V by 5 bases; bases with no gene match: 6. Germline V lookup: CDR1 MNHEY, CDR2 SMNVEV (reference sequence). This chain's CDR3 is CASSLDLAGGTDTQYF. CDR3 in DNA: TGTGCCAGCAGTCTTGATCTAGCGGGAGGCACAGATACGCAGTATTTT.

The chain links TRBV11-2 to TRBJ2-7, with 7 bases that match TRBD1. The ends lost 5 bases at V and 2 bases at J; junction bases unmatched: 9. CDR3 length: 15 residues. The germline V gene has CDR1 SGHAT and CDR2 FQNNGV. Here the CDR3 DNA reads TGTGCCAGCAGCCAGCCGATTGGACAGGCCTACGAGCAGTACTTC. Its protein product is CASSQPIGQAYEQYF.

The V gene is TRBV6-5, the J gene TRBJ2-1, with D uncertain. Germline-derived CDR1 and CDR2 are MNHEY and SVGAGI. The CDR3 runs 15 residues. Trimming removed 6 bases at V and 1 base at J, with 13 bases between. The CDR3 here is CASRQSGYSYNEQFF. The CDR3 nucleotides read TGTGCCAGCAGACAATCCGGGTATTCCTACAATGAGCAGTTCTTC.

CDR3 loop: CAWSGETFSTDTQYF. In DNA form, the CDR3 reads TGTGCCTGGAGTGGGGAGACCTTTTCCACAGATACGCAGTATTTT. The chain joins TRBV30 to TRBJ2-3; D is possibly TRBD2 (5 bases). Trimming stripped 1 base from V and 2 bases from J, with 13 bases between. This CDR3 comprises 15 residues. Germline lookup yields CDR1 GTSNPN and CDR2 SVGIG (reference sequence).

This clone was seen a few times. The chain joins TRBV27 to TRBJ1-5; D perhaps matches TRBD1 (5 bases). V was trimmed by 2 bases and J by 1 base, leaving 12 bases between them. Germline CDR1 is MNHEY and CDR2 is SMNVEV (reference sequence). The CDR3 sequence is 16 residues long. Written as DNA, the CDR3 is TGTGCCAGCAGTTTAGAGGAGGGACCGAGCAATCAGCCCCAGCATTTT. Protein: CASSLEEGPSNQPQHF.

This chain connects TRBV25-1 to TRBJ2-2, with a weak D call TRBD1 (6 bases). Trimming took off 5 bases at V and 4 bases at J, with 14 bases between the two ends. Looked up from germline, CDR1 is MGHDK and CDR2 is SYGVNS. The CDR3 is 15 amino acids. CDR3 DNA: TGTGCCAGCAGTTCCCAGGGGCTGGGCACCGGGGAGCTGTTTTTT. Its translation is CASSSQGLGTGELFF.

This sequence joins TRBV9 and TRBJ1-2; 8 nucleotides match TRBD1. V trimming: 0 bases; J trimming: 1 base; junction bases outside the gene matches: 11. The CDR3 contains 18 residues. The germline CDR1 and CDR2 sequences are SGDLS and YYNGEE. CDR3 nucleotide sequence: TGTGCCAGCAGCGTAGACTGGGGACAGGCAGACCTTAACTATGGCTACACCTTC. This encodes CASSVDWGQADLNYGYTF.

The chain recombines TRBV5-6 with TRBJ2-1; perhaps TRBD2 as D (5 bases). The CDR3 is made up of 13 amino acids. Germline CDR1 is SGHDT and CDR2 is YYEEEE. Trimming removed 3 bases at V and 8 bases at J, with 12 bases between. The CDR3 region has the DNA TGTGCCAGCAGCTGGACTGCCCCCTATGAGCAGTTCTTC. The encoded protein is CASSWTAPYEQFF.